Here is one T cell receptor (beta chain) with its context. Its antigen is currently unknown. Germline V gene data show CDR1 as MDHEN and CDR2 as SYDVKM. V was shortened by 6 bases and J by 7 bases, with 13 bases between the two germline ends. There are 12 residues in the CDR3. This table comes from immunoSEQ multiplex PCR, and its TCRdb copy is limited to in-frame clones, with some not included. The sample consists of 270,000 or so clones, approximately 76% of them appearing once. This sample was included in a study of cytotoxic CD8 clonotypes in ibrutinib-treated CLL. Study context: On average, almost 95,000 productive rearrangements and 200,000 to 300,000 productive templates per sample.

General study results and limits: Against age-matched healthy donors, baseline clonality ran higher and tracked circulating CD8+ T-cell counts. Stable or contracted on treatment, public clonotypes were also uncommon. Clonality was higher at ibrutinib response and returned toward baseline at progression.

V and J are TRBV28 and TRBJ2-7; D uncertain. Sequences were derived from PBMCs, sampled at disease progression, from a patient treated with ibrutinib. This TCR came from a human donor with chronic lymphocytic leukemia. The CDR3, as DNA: TGTGCCAGCAGCAAAGGGCCGAGGGAGCAGTACTTC. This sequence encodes CASSKGPREQYF. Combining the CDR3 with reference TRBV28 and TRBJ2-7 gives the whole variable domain DVKVTQSSRYLVKRTGEKVFLECVQDMDHENMFWYRQDPGLGLRLIYFSYDVKMKEKGDIPEGYSVSREKKERFSLILESASTNQTSMYLCASSKGPREQYFGPGTRLTVT.